The 5 T cell receptor beta chains in this list originate from one sample, sequenced in a study of beta chain features in type 1 diabetes. cDNA synthesis used the whole RNA isolate, giving expressed TCRB sequences. Sequencing was performed with immunoSEQ multiplex PCR; in TCRdb, only in-frame clones are kept and a portion is missing. Here the sample spans 220,000 or so clones, over 65% being singletons. Sequencing was done on a sample of naive CD4+ T cells from blood. The receptors here all came from a man aged 25 to 45 in good health.

The V gene is TRBV7-2, the J gene TRBJ1-1, with TRBD1 as a possible D gene (5 bases). With 6 bases removed from V and 0 bases from J, the gap between germline ends came to 11 bases. In germline, CDR1 is SGHTA, CDR2 FQGNSA. The CDR3 length is 14 residues. The chain's CDR3 is CASSRDSMNTEAFF. The DNA for the CDR3 is TGTGCCAGCAGTCGAGACAGCATGAACACTGAAGCTTTCTTT.

A few counts support this clone. This same CDR3 is encoded by further DNA sequences in the sample. The chain couples TRBV30 to TRBJ2-5; D is uncertain. The CDR3 loop spans 10 amino acids. V lost 2 bases, J lost 5 bases, and 3 bases lay in between. Germline V CDR1 and CDR2: GTSNPN, SVGIG (reference sequence). DNA for the CDR3: TGTGCCTGGAGTCAGGAGACCCAGTACTTC. Translation gives CAWSQETQYF.

There are a few counts of this clone. This chain links TRBV30 with TRBJ2-7; 7 bases map to TRBD1. This CDR3 contains 12 residues. Germline V gives CDR1 GTSNPN, CDR2 SVGIG (reference sequence). The junction had 2 bases not matched to a gene; V was cut back by 6 bases and J by 0 bases. CDR3 protein: CACNRGSYEQYF. In DNA form, the CDR3 reads TGTGCCTGCAACAGGGGCTCCTACGAGCAGTACTTC.

The chain uses TRBV7-2 and TRBJ1-6, with TRBD1 as a possible D gene (5 bases). V lost 3 bases to trimming and J lost 10 bases, with 13 bases between them. CDR3 length equals 14 residues. Per the germline V gene, CDR1 is SGHTA and CDR2 is FQGNSA. The CDR3 sequence is CASSFGAFGSPLHF. The CDR3 nucleotides are TGTGCCAGCAGCTTCGGGGCATTTGGGTCACCCCTCCACTTT.

The chain carries TRBV29-1 and TRBJ1-2; the D gene is possibly TRBD1 (5 bases). Germline V CDR1 and CDR2: SQVTM, ANQGSEA. CDR3 size: 13 residues. The V end lost 6 bases, the J end lost 3 bases, and 14 bases lay between the germline ends. The CDR3 DNA follows: TGCAGCGTCAACCAGGGTCGGGACTATGGCTACACCTTC. It yields the protein CSVNQGRDYGYTF.